This T cell receptor beta chain was found in a study of monozygotic twins with inflammatory bowel disease. This CDR3 region has 17 residues. Germline V gives CDR1 MNHEY, CDR2 SMNVEV (reference sequence). Study results and limitations: IBD-affected twins scored below their healthy co-twins in TCRbeta diversity (inverse Simpson).

On this clonotype: Its antigen is currently unknown.

TCRdb re-analyzed the 5' RACE reads; it lists each CDR3 protein once, without DNA. Its table lists roughly 320,000 distinct CDR3 sequences. What was sequenced was blood. This rearrangement joins TRBV27 to TRBJ2-3; TCRdb selects TRBD2, and the lack of DNA leaves this call unchecked. The sequence came from a human donor with ulcerative colitis or Crohn's disease, or a healthy co-twin of an affected twin (not recorded which). The CDR3 sequence: CASSRGTSGRVADTQYF.